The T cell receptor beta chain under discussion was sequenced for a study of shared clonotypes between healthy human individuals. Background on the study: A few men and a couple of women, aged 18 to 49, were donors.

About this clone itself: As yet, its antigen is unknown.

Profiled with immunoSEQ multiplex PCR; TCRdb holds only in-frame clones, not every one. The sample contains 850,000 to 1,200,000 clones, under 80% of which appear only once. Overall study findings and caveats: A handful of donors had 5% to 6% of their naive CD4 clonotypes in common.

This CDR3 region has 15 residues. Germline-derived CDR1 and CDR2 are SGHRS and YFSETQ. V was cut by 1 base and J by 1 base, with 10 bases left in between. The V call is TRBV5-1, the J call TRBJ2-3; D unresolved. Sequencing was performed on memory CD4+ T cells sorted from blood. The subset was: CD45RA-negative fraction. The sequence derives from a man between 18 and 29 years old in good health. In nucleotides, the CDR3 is TGCGCCAGCAGCTTGTCTTCACTCCGCACAGATACGCAGTATTTT. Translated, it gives CASSLSSLRTDTQYF.